One sample yielded the 24 T cell receptor beta chains listed below, sequenced in a study of blood T cell repertoires in COVID-19. Sequenced by immunoSEQ multiplex PCR; TCRdb stores in-frame clones only, minus some. Found here are about 16,000 clones, approximately 88% of them singletons; the top ten hold approximately 24%. Sequencing was done on a sample of peripheral blood. These receptors originate from a man aged 60 to 75 with acute or convalescent COVID-19.

The chain has TRBV5-1 and TRBJ1-6, with D perhaps TRBD1 (6 bases). This CDR3 spans 14 amino acids. V lost 2 bases and J 10 bases, leaving 13 bases between the germline ends. Germline-derived CDR1 and CDR2 are SGHRS and YFSETQ. The CDR3, as DNA: TGCGCCAGCAGCTTAGAGGGACAAGCCTCACCCCTCCACTTT. It specifies CASSLEGQASPLHF. The full variable domain, completed using reference TRBV5-1 and TRBJ1-6, is KAGVTQTPRYLIKTRGQQVTLSCSPISGHRSVSWYQQTPGQGLQFLFEYFSETQRNKGNFPGRFSGRQFSNSRSEMNVSTLELGDSALYLCASSLEGQASPLHFGNGTRLTVT.

The V call is TRBV5-4, the J call TRBJ2-2; 9 positions agree with TRBD2. Germline CDR1 is SGHNT and CDR2 is YYREEE (reference sequence). The CDR3 is 16 residues long. The junction had 6 bases not matched to a gene; V was cut back by 2 bases and J by 4 bases. The CDR3 DNA is TGTGCCAGCAGCTTAGTAGCGGGAGACCTCACCGGGGAGCTGTTTTTT. It translates to CASSLVAGDLTGELFF.

The chain has TRBV5-1 and TRBJ2-1, with 16 bases matching TRBD2. CDR3 length: 17 amino acids. The ends lost 4 bases at V and 9 bases at J; junction bases unmatched: 10. Germline V gives CDR1 SGHRS, CDR2 YFSETQ. The CDR3 loop reads CASSPGTSGRAQAEQFF. Written as DNA, the CDR3 is TGCGCCAGCAGCCCGGGGACTAGCGGGAGGGCCCAGGCTGAGCAGTTCTTC.

The chain recombines TRBV29-1 with TRBJ1-4; 7 bases fit TRBD1. Trimming took 3 bases from V and 5 from J; bases not matched to a gene: 3. The CDR3 is 13 amino acids. Germline CDR1 and CDR2: SQVTM and ANQGSEA. The CDR3 DNA reads as TGCAGCGTTGATATAGGGGGCAATGAAAAACTGTTTTTT. Translation: CSVDIGGNEKLFF.

The chain recombines TRBV4-2 with TRBJ2-7; TRBD2 agrees at 11 bases. CDR1 and CDR2 (germline): LGHNA, YNFKEQ. The CDR3 is made up of 16 amino acids. J was trimmed by 6 bases and V by 0 bases; bases with no gene match: 7. CDR3 DNA sequence: TGTGCCAGCAGCCAAGATAGCGGGAGGGCCGAGGGCGAGCAGTACTTC. Protein: CASSQDSGRAEGEQYF.

The chain has TRBV6-5 and TRBJ2-6; D remains ambiguous. V was clipped by 5 bases and J by 0 bases, with 5 bases between them. The germline V gene encodes CDR1 MNHEY and CDR2 SVGAGI. There are 14 residues in the CDR3. The CDR3 is CASSLYSGANVLTF. In DNA, the CDR3 is TGTGCCAGCAGTCTGTACTCTGGGGCCAACGTCCTGACTTTC.

The J gene is TRBJ2-1, the V gene TRBV30; D remains unclear. V shed 0 bases and J shed 4 bases, with 7 bases lying between them. This CDR3 comprises 13 residues. Germline loops: CDR1 GTSNPN, CDR2 SVGIG (reference sequence). The chain's CDR3 is CAWSVNSYNEQFF. The CDR3 DNA follows: TGTGCCTGGAGTGTGAACAGTTACAATGAGCAGTTCTTC.

The CDR3 DNA is TGCGCCAGCAGCCAACAGGGGAGGACTGAAGCTTTCTTT. It encodes CASSQQGRTEAFF. The J gene is TRBJ1-1, the V gene TRBV5-1; 7 nucleotides align to TRBD1. Trimming at V came to 4 bases and at J to 5 bases, leaving 5 bases not matched to a gene. This CDR3 has 13 residues. CDR1 and CDR2 (germline): SGHRS, YFSETQ.

This chain uses TRBV5-4 with TRBJ2-1, with 8 positions matching TRBD2. The CDR3 has 18 amino acids. The germline V gene encodes CDR1 SGHNT and CDR2 YYREEE (reference sequence). The V gene end was trimmed by 3 bases and the J gene end by 5 bases; junction bases not matched to a gene: 16. Here the CDR3 DNA reads TGTGCCAGCAGCTCCTTAGCGGGGCCGGGGAGGGCAGACAATGAGCAGTTCTTC. Encoded protein: CASSSLAGPGRADNEQFF.

J is TRBJ2-6 and V is TRBV10-2, with a tentative D call TRBD1 (5 bases). This CDR3 has 15 amino acids. Germline lookup yields CDR1 WSHSY and CDR2 SAAADI. Trimming left V 5 bases short and J 1 base short, with 9 bases between. DNA for the CDR3: TGCGCCAGCAGTATGGGGCAGTCTGGGGCCAACGTCCTGACTTTC. Translating it yields CASSMGQSGANVLTF.

There are a few counts of this clone. V and J are TRBV19 and TRBJ2-5, with 7 bases fitting TRBD1. This CDR3 is 16 amino acids long. V shed 5 bases, J shed 7 bases, and the junction held 16 bases outside the gene matches. The V gene's germline CDR1 is LNHDA and CDR2 SQIVND (reference sequence). This CDR3 reads CASSPTPGQSAGTQYF. The CDR3 nucleotides read TGTGCCAGTAGTCCCACCCCGGGACAGTCGGCAGGGACCCAGTACTTC. Full variable domain (outside the CDR3, taken from reference TRBV19 and TRBJ2-5): DGGITQSPKYLFRKEGQNVTLSCEQNLNHDAMYWYRQDPGQGLRLIYYSQIVNDFQKGDIAEGYSVSREKKESFPLTVTSAQKNPTAFYLCASSPTPGQSAGTQYFGPGTRLLVL.

The chain is built from TRBV12-3 or TRBV12-4 and TRBJ1-6, with TRBD1 matching 7 bases. V lost 1 base to trimming and J lost 12 bases; unmatched junction nucleotides: 3. The CDR3 has 13 amino acids. The CDR3 DNA is TGTGCCAGCAGTTTAGGAGGGGGCGAACCCCTCCACTTT. This encodes CASSLGGGEPLHF.

The chain combines TRBV28 with TRBJ2-1, with 8 nucleotides matching TRBD2. Germline CDR1 and CDR2: MDHEN and SYDVKM. Trimming at V came to 7 bases and at J to 1 base, leaving 9 bases not matched to a gene. The CDR3 is 16 amino acids. This CDR3 is CASKEAGGSSYNEQFF. CDR3 bases: TGTGCCAGCAAGGAGGCGGGGGGTTCTTCCTACAATGAGCAGTTCTTC.

This chain links TRBV9 with TRBJ2-1; 13 nucleotides agree with TRBD2. The CDR3 consists of 17 residues. The junction had 6 bases not matched to a gene; V was cut back by 0 bases and J by 6 bases. Germline CDR1 reads SGDLS; CDR2 reads YYNGEE. The CDR3 sequence is CASSVATGLAGTNEQFF. The DNA for the CDR3 is TGTGCCAGCAGCGTAGCTACGGGACTAGCGGGGACCAATGAGCAGTTCTTC.

The chain recombines TRBV30 with TRBJ2-2, with D unclear. Trimming left V 2 bases short and J 1 base short, with 8 bases between. The CDR3 loop spans 14 amino acids. The germline V gene encodes CDR1 GTSNPN and CDR2 SVGIG (reference sequence). CDR3 sequence (DNA): TGTGCCTGGAGTAGAGAGCGGAACACCGGGGAGCTGTTTTTT. Translated: CAWSRERNTGELFF.

The chain uses TRBV30 and TRBJ2-7, with TRBD2 matching 14 bases. The CDR3 has 15 amino acids. CDR1 and CDR2 (germline): GTSNPN, SVGIG (reference sequence). V shed 3 bases, J shed 4 bases, and the junction held 5 bases outside the gene matches. CDR3 loop: CAWSPRLAGGYEQYF. Here the CDR3 DNA reads TGTGCCTGGAGCCCTAGACTAGCGGGAGGGTACGAGCAGTACTTC.

The CDR3 protein is CASTSGGVINGYTF. CDR3 bases: TGCGCCAGCACGTCGGGGGGCGTTATTAATGGCTACACCTTC. The chain employs TRBV5-1 and TRBJ1-2, with D possibly TRBD1 on 6 matching bases. Germline V gene lookup returns CDR1 SGHRS and CDR2 YFSETQ. The CDR3 is 14 amino acids. The V and J ends lost 6 bases and 6 bases respectively, with 18 bases between them.

In its sample, this clone was seen a few times. The CDR3 nucleotides read TGTGCCAGCAGCTCGACTAGCGGCTACGAGCAGTACTTC. This sequence encodes CASSSTSGYEQYF. V gene TRBV7-2 combines with J gene TRBJ2-7; 9 bases are shared with TRBD2. In germline, CDR1 is SGHTA, CDR2 FQGNSA. After removal of 4 bases from V and 3 bases from J, the junction contained 1 base not matched to a gene. The CDR3 covers 13 residues.

This chain connects TRBV28 to TRBJ1-4, with D possibly matching TRBD1 (6 bases). The CDR3 is made up of 18 amino acids. Trimming took off 8 bases at V and 7 bases at J, with 29 bases between the two ends. CDR1 MDHEN and CDR2 SYDVKM come from the germline V gene. Written as DNA, the CDR3 is TGTGCCAGCGCAGGGGAGGGGCAGGGCTATTTCCGAAGTGAAAAACTGTTTTTT. Protein: CASAGEGQGYFRSEKLFF.

The chain uses TRBV7-2 and TRBJ1-5; TRBD1 might be the D (6 bases). The CDR3 covers 14 residues. V lost 1 base, J lost 5 bases, and 9 bases lay in between. CDR1 and CDR2 (germline): SGHTA, FQGNSA. The CDR3 DNA follows: TGTGCCAGCAGCTTAGGTGGACAGTATCAGCCCCAGCATTTT. It specifies CASSLGGQYQPQHF. The full variable domain, with the rest looked up from reference TRBV7-2 and TRBJ1-5, is GAGVSQSPSNKVTEKGKDVELRCDPISGHTALYWYRQSLGQGLEFLIYFQGNSAPDKSGLPSDRFSAERTGGSVSTLTIQRTQQEDSAVYLCASSLGGQYQPQHFGDGTRLSIL.

V and J are TRBV11-2 and TRBJ1-2; 9 bases align to TRBD1. The CDR3 sequence is 15 residues long. Per germline, CDR1 SGHAT and CDR2 FQNNGV. V was pared by 5 bases and J by 5 bases, with 9 bases of the junction left unmatched. CDR3 residues: CASSPRQGVGYGYTF. The CDR3 DNA follows: TGTGCCAGCAGCCCCCGACAGGGGGTTGGGTATGGCTACACCTTC.

The chain uses TRBV10-2 and TRBJ1-2; D remains unclear. The germline gives CDR1 WSHSY, CDR2 SAAADI. This CDR3 comprises 17 residues. The germline V and J ends were trimmed by 0 bases and 0 bases, with 14 bases remaining between them. The CDR3 here is CASSESSGPAANYGYTF. CDR3 sequence (DNA): TGCGCCAGCAGTGAGTCGAGTGGACCAGCGGCTAACTATGGCTACACCTTC.

The chain links TRBV21-1 to TRBJ1-4; the DNA was not used to check the table's D call, TRBD1. TRBV21-1 is an annotated pseudogene. CDR3 length: 13 residues. This CDR3 is CARSTGVGEKLFF. The CDR3 region has the DNA TGTGCCAGGAGTACAGGGGTGGGAGAAAAACTGTTTTTT.

The CDR3 region is CASSADRPSEQYF. CDR3 sequence (DNA): TGCGCCAGCAGCGCGGACAGGCCGTCCGAGCAGTACTTC. The genes are TRBV5-1 and TRBJ2-7, with 7 bases identical to TRBD1. Germline CDR1 and CDR2: SGHRS and YFSETQ. The V gene end was trimmed by 4 bases and the J gene end by 6 bases; junction bases not matched to a gene: 7. The CDR3 length is 13 residues.